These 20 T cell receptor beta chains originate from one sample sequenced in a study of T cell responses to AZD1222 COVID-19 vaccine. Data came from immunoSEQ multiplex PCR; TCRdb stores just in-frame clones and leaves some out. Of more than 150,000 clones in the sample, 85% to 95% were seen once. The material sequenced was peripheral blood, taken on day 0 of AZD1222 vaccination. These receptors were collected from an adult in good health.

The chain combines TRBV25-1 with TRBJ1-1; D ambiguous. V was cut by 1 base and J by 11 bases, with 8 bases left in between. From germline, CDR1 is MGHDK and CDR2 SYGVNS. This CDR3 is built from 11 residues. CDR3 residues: CASSELGRAFF. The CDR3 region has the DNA TGTGCCAGCAGTGAATTAGGGAGGGCTTTCTTT.

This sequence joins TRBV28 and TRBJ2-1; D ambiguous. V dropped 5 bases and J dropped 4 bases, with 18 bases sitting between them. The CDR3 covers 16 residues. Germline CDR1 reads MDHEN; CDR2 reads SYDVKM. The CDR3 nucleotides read TGTGCCAGCAGTCCCGTGGTCCAGGTCCGATACAATGAGCAGTTCTTC. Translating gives CASSPVVQVRYNEQFF. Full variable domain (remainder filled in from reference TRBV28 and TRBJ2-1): DVKVTQSSRYLVKRTGEKVFLECVQDMDHENMFWYRQDPGLGLRLIYFSYDVKMKEKGDIPEGYSVSREKKERFSLILESASTNQTSMYLCASSPVVQVRYNEQFFGPGTRLTVL.

CDR3 sequence reads: CASSSRQGVNQPQHF. The CDR3 nucleotides are TGTGCCAGCAGTTCGAGGCAGGGGGTTAATCAGCCCCAGCATTTT. The chain joins TRBV28 to TRBJ1-5, with 7 nucleotides matching TRBD1. J gave up 4 bases and V 4 bases, and 7 bases lay outside the gene matches. The CDR3 consists of 15 residues. The germline CDR1 and CDR2 sequences are MDHEN and SYDVKM.

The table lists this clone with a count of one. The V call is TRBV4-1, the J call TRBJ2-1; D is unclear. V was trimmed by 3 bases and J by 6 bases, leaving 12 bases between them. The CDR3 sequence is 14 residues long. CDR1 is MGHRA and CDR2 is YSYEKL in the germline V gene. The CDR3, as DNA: TGCGCCAGCAGCCAGGTTGTGATGCCCAATGAGCAGTTCTTC. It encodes CASSQVVMPNEQFF.

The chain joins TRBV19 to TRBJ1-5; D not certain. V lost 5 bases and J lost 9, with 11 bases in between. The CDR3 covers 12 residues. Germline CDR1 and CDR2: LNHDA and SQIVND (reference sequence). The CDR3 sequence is CASSPSWGPQHF. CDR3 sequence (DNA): TGTGCCAGTAGTCCCTCGTGGGGGCCCCAGCATTTT.

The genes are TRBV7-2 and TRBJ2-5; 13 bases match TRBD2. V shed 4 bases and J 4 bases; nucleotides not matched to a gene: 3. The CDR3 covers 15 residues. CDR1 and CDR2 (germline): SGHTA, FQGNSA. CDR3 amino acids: CASSSGLAGIETQYF. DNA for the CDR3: TGTGCCAGCAGCTCGGGACTAGCGGGAATAGAGACCCAGTACTTC.

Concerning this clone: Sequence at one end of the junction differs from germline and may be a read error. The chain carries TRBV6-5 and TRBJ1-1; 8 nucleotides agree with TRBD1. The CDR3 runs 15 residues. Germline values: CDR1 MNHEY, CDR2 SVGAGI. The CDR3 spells CASTTPQGANAEAFF. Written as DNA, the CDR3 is TGTGCCAGCACTACCCCTCAGGGGGCGAACGCTGAAGCTTTCTTT.

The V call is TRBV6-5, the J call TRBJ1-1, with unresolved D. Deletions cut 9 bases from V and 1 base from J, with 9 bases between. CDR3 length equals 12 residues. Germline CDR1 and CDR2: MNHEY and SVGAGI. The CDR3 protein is CASTRQNTEAFF. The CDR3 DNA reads TGTGCCAGTACTCGACAGAACACTGAAGCTTTCTTT.

The CDR3 loop reads CASSIGSWGTDTQYF. CDR3 nucleotides: TGTGCCAGTAGTATAGGCAGTTGGGGCACAGATACGCAGTATTTT. The rearrangement links TRBV19 to TRBJ2-3; D gene uncertain. This CDR3 is built from 15 residues. CDR1 is LNHDA and CDR2 is SQIVND in the germline V gene (reference sequence). The V gene lost 1 base and the J gene lost 1 base, with 9 bases spanning the gap.

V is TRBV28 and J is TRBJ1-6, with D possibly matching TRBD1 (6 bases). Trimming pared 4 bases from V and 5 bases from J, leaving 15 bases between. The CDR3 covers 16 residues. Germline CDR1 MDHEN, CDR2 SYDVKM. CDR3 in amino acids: CASSSAGAKDNSPLHF. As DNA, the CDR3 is TGTGCCAGCAGTTCCGCGGGGGCAAAGGATAATTCACCCCTCCACTTT.

The CDR3 nucleotides read TGTGCCAGCAGCCAGACAGTGAACTATGGCTACACCTTC. This sequence encodes CASSQTVNYGYTF. This sequence joins TRBV7-2 and TRBJ1-2; weak D call: TRBD1 (5 bases). The V gene's germline CDR1 is SGHTA and CDR2 FQGNSA. This CDR3 region has 13 residues. V lost 5 bases to trimming and J lost 2 bases, with 9 bases between them.

The CDR3 protein is CASSRGMNTEAFF. The CDR3 nucleotides read TGTGCCAGCAGCAGGGGGATGAACACTGAAGCTTTCTTT. The chain carries TRBV6-5 and TRBJ1-1, with 7 positions matching TRBD1. Germline V gene data show CDR1 as MNHEY and CDR2 as SVGAGI. The CDR3 contains 13 residues. Germline trimming cut 6 bases from V and 0 bases from J; bases unmatched to any gene: 1.

The CDR3 protein is CASSFYSGRTDTQYF. CDR3 in DNA: TGCGCCAGCAGCTTCTATAGCGGGAGGACAGATACGCAGTATTTT. This chain joins TRBV5-1 and TRBJ2-3; 10 bases agree with TRBD2. Germline trimming cut 2 bases from V and 3 bases from J; bases unmatched to any gene: 3. Per germline, CDR1 SGHRS and CDR2 YFSETQ. The CDR3 is 15 amino acids.

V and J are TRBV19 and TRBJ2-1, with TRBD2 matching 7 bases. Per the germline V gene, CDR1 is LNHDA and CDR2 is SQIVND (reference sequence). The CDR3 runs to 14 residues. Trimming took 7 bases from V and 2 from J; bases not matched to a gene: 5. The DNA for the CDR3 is TGTGCCAGTAATGGGGGGGGAACCTACAATGAGCAGTTCTTC. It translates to CASNGGGTYNEQFF.

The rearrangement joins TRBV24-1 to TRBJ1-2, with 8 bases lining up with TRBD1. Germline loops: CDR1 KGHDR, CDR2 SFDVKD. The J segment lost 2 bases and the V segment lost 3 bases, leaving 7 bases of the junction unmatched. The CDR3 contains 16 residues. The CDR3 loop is CATSDPGTGMNYGYTF. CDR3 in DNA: TGTGCCACCAGTGATCCGGGGACAGGAATGAACTATGGCTACACCTTC.

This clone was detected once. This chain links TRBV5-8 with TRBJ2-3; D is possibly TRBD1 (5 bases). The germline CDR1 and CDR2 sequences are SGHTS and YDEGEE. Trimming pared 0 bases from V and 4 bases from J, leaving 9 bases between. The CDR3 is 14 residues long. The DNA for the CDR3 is TGTGCCAGCAGCTTGGGCAGGGTGGCAGATACGCAGTATTTT. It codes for CASSLGRVADTQYF.

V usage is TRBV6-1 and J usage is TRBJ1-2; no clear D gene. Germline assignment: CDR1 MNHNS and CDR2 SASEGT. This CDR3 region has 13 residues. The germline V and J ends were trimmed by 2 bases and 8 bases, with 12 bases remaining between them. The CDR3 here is CASSELSRMGYTF. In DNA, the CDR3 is TGTGCCAGCAGTGAATTGAGTAGGATGGGCTACACCTTC.

The CDR3 DNA sequence: TGTGCCAGCAGTGGTCGGGGACTCGGGGAGCTGTTTTTT. Encoded protein: CASSGRGLGELFF. The gene calls are TRBV2 and TRBJ2-2; maybe TRBD2 (6 bases). Germline values: CDR1 SNHLY, CDR2 FYNNEI. V was clipped by 4 bases and J by 7 bases, with 10 bases between them. The CDR3 is 13 residues long.

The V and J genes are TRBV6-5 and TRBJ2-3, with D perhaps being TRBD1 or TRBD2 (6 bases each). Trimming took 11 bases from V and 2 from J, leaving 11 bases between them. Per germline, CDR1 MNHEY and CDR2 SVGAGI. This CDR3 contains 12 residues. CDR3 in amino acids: CAARGVTDTQYF. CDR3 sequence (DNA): TGTGCCGCAAGGGGGGTCACAGATACGCAGTATTTT.

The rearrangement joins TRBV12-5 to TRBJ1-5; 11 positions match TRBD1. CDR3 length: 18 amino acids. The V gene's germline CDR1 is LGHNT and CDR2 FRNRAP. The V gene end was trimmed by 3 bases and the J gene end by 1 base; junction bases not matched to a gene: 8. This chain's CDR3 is CASGLSDRGLGSNQPQHF. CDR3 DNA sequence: TGTGCTAGTGGTTTATCGGACAGGGGGCTAGGAAGCAATCAGCCCCAGCATTTT.